Listed here are 25 T cell receptor beta chains from one sample, sequenced in a study of vaccination and CD4 T cells after COVID-19. The treatment is: roughly ten-day PBMC culture with coronavirus spike peptide pools or control peptides (ViraFEST assay). Unexposed donor CD4+ T cells predated the COVID-19 pandemic, collected 2011-2018. The antigens for these receptors are not known. Oncomine TCR Beta short-read sequencing was applied to DNA from cultured CD4+ T cells. DNA came from CD4+ T cells after culture. TCRdb re-called the PCR reads with MiXCR, one entry per CDR3 protein. Found here are several thousand distinct CDR3 sequences, roughly 30% of them singletons; the top ten hold roughly an eighth. The sample taken for sequencing was CD4+ T cells from blood, cultured in vitro. The receptor source for this set is a human donor in good health.

This clonotype was observed once. V gene TRBV18 combines with J gene TRBJ2-7, with 7 nucleotides matching TRBD2. CDR3 size: 16 residues. V dropped 3 bases and J dropped 9; count of bases not matched to a gene: 17. CDR1 is KGHSH and CDR2 is LQKENI in the germline V gene. The CDR3 loop reads CASSPFGAQRGTGQYF. The CDR3 DNA sequence: TGTGCCAGCTCACCTTTCGGGGCTCAGCGGGGTACGGGGCAGTACTTC.

The CDR3 DNA is TGCAGGCCTGTGGCGGGAGGTCCAGATACGCAGTATTTT. Protein: CRPVAGGPDTQYF. J is TRBJ2-3 and V is TRBV20-1, with 8 bases fitting TRBD2. From germline, CDR1 is DFQATT and CDR2 SNEGSKA (reference sequence). This CDR3 contains 13 residues.

CDR3 region: CASSLVGTIIPYEQYF. In nucleotides, the CDR3 is TGTGCCAGCAGCTTAGTCGGGACTATTATACCCTACGAGCAGTACTTC. The chain links TRBV7-8 to TRBJ2-7; 7 bases are shared with TRBD2. CDR1 is SGHVS and CDR2 is FQNEAQ in the germline V gene. The V and J ends lost 1 base and 2 bases, in that order; junction bases with no gene match: 8. The CDR3 has 16 residues. Using reference TRBV7-8 and TRBJ2-7 for the parts outside the CDR3, the full variable domain is GAGVSQSPRYKVAKRGQDVALRCDPISGHVSLFWYQQALGQGPEFLTYFQNEAQLDKSGLPSDRFFAERPEGSVSTLKIQRTQQEDSAVYLCASSLVGTIIPYEQYFGPGTRLTVT.

The chain links TRBV27 to TRBJ2-7; maybe TRBD1 (6 bases). The ends were cut back, 0 bases at V and 3 bases at J, with 9 bases in the middle. Germline V CDR1 and CDR2: MNHEY, SMNVEV (reference sequence). The CDR3 consists of 14 residues. The CDR3 DNA sequence: TGTGCCAGCAGTTTATCGAGGGGGAACTACGAGCAGTACTTC. This sequence encodes CASSLSRGNYEQYF.

The V call is TRBV24-1, the J call TRBJ2-1; D tentatively fits TRBD1 or TRBD2 (5 bases each). Trimming removed 4 bases from V and 4 bases from J, with 10 bases in between. CDR1 is KGHDR, CDR2 SFDVKD, per germline. This CDR3 is built from 14 residues. The CDR3 DNA reads TGTGCCACCAGTGAACCGGGACGGTACAATGAGCAGTTCTTC. It specifies CATSEPGRYNEQFF.

V is TRBV29-1 and J is TRBJ2-7; possible D gene TRBD1, 6 bases. With 7 bases removed from V and 2 bases from J, the gap between germline ends came to 21 bases. CDR1 is SQVTM, CDR2 ANQGSEA, per germline. This CDR3 is 15 amino acids long. The CDR3 loop is CSGPLNRDSTYEQYF. As DNA, the CDR3 is TGCAGCGGTCCCCTAAACAGGGATTCTACCTACGAGCAGTACTTC.

This clonotype was picked up a small number of times. The chain uses TRBV6-2 or TRBV6-3 and TRBJ2-7, with unresolved D. The germline V and J ends were trimmed by 0 bases and 3 bases, with 6 bases remaining between them. CDR1 is MNHEY, CDR2 SVGEGT, per germline. This CDR3 contains 13 residues. CDR3 protein: CASSYSTHYEQYF. The CDR3 DNA sequence: TGTGCCAGCAGTTACTCGACACACTACGAGCAGTACTTC.

This clonotype has a handful of counts. The chain has TRBV6-5 and TRBJ1-2; D uncertain. Trimming cost V 0 bases and J 5 bases, with 16 bases left between them. CDR3 length: 16 residues. Germline-derived CDR1 and CDR2 are MNHEY and SVGAGI. CDR3 sequence reads: CASSYSNSGTGYGYTF. CDR3 in DNA: TGTGCCAGCAGTTACTCGAATTCGGGTACGGGATATGGCTACACCTTC.

The J gene is TRBJ1-1, the V gene TRBV20-1, with D perhaps TRBD1 (6 bases). The CDR3 length is 15 residues. V was clipped by 3 bases and J by 2 bases, with 16 bases between them. Germline CDR1 DFQATT, CDR2 SNEGSKA (reference sequence). The CDR3 DNA is TGCAGTGCTAGCCGCCCGTGGGGGGCTAACACTGAAGCTTTCTTT. Protein: CSASRPWGANTEAFF.

This clonotype was detected only a few times. The rearrangement uses TRBV20-1 and TRBJ2-7; D is unresolved. The CDR3 is made up of 13 amino acids. Germline V lookup: CDR1 DFQATT, CDR2 SNEGSKA (reference sequence). DNA of the CDR3: TGCAGCTCGACCCGCGAGTTGCCCTACGAGCAGTACTTC. Translated: CSSTRELPYEQYF.

This clonotype was found a few times. The rearrangement links TRBV24-1 to TRBJ2-3, with 10 bases matching TRBD1. This CDR3 has 15 residues. Germline values: CDR1 KGHDR, CDR2 SFDVKD. The ends lost 9 bases at V and 6 bases at J; junction bases unmatched: 11. CDR3 amino acids: CATGGDRGLLDTQYF. CDR3 in DNA: TGTGCCACCGGGGGGGACAGGGGACTACTTGATACGCAGTATTTT.

The V call is TRBV7-8, the J call TRBJ2-5, with 13 nucleotides matching TRBD2. The CDR3 spans 14 residues. Germline CDR1 reads SGHVS; CDR2 reads FQNEAQ. V was clipped by 2 bases and J by 10 bases; unmatched bases: 4. The CDR3 is CASSLRTSGSDQYF. The CDR3 DNA is TGTGCCAGCAGCTTACGGACTAGCGGGAGCGACCAGTACTTC.

This clonotype was seen a handful of times. The rearrangement joins TRBV24-1 to TRBJ2-5, with a weak D call TRBD2 (5 bases). Germline CDR1 is KGHDR and CDR2 is SFDVKD. The CDR3 is 13 residues long. Trimming cost V 5 bases and J 7 bases, with 13 bases left between them. Written as DNA, the CDR3 is TGTGCCACCAGTGGTAGCGTTTTGGGGACCCAGTACTTC. Amino acid sequence: CATSGSVLGTQYF.

The V and J genes are TRBV5-5 and TRBJ1-2; D may be TRBD1 (6 bases). Germline V CDR1 and CDR2: SGHKS, YYEKEE (reference sequence). This CDR3 contains 13 residues. V shed 0 bases and J shed 7 bases, with 10 bases lying between them. CDR3 sequence: CASSLDRVVGYTF. In nucleotides, the CDR3 is TGTGCCAGCAGCTTGGACAGGGTTGTTGGCTACACCTTC. The full variable domain, with the rest looked up from reference TRBV5-5 and TRBJ1-2, is DAGVTQSPTHLIKTRGQQVTLRCSPISGHKSVSWYQQVLGQGPQFIFQYYEKEERGRGNFPDRFSARQFPNYSSELNVNALLLGDSALYLCASSLDRVVGYTFGSGTRLTVV.

The chain has TRBV11-2 and TRBJ1-6, with D maybe TRBD1 (5 bases). Germline values: CDR1 SGHAT, CDR2 FQNNGV. There are 14 residues in the CDR3. Trimming stripped 3 bases from V and 9 bases from J, with 12 bases between. DNA for the CDR3: TGTGCCAGCAGCTTCGGCAGGGTCGCTTCACCCCTCCACTTT. Encoded protein: CASSFGRVASPLHF.

This clonotype was observed once. V usage is TRBV11-2 and J usage is TRBJ2-5, with 11 bases that match TRBD2. This CDR3 is built from 16 residues. With V trimmed by 4 bases and J by 2 bases, 6 bases remained unmatched. Germline loops: CDR1 SGHAT, CDR2 FQNNGV. The CDR3 spells CASSSGTSGYQETQYF. CDR3 nucleotides: TGTGCCAGCAGCTCAGGGACTAGCGGATATCAAGAGACCCAGTACTTC. The full variable domain, rest sourced from reference TRBV11-2 and TRBJ2-5, is EAGVAQSPRYKIIEKRQSVAFWCNPISGHATLYWYQQILGQGPKLLIQFQNNGVVDDSQLPKDRFSAERLKGVDSTLKIQPAKLEDSAVYLCASSSGTSGYQETQYFGPGTRLLVL.

The chain couples TRBV28 to TRBJ2-7; D remains ambiguous. Germline V gene data show CDR1 as MDHEN and CDR2 as SYDVKM. Trimming cost V 2 bases and J 1 base, with 12 bases left between them. This CDR3 spans 15 amino acids. The CDR3 region has the DNA TGTGCCAGCAGTTTAGGGTTGCTTTCGTCCTACGAGCAGTACTTC. This translates into CASSLGLLSSYEQYF.

By share of the sample, this clonotype is medium-sized. The chain couples TRBV6-2 or TRBV6-3 to TRBJ1-2, with D possibly TRBD1 on 6 matching bases. The CDR3 is 15 residues long. V was shortened by 0 bases and J by 4 bases, with 12 bases between the two germline ends. Germline V lookup: CDR1 MNHEY, CDR2 SVGEGT. The CDR3 region is CASSYSEGGIYGYTF. The CDR3 nucleotides read TGTGCCAGCAGTTACTCGGAGGGGGGGATCTATGGCTACACCTTC.

The chain recombines TRBV28 with TRBJ2-1; TRBD2 is a possible D gene (6 bases). This CDR3 spans 17 amino acids. The V gene's germline CDR1 is MDHEN and CDR2 SYDVKM. The V gene lost 4 bases and the J gene lost 0 bases, with 16 bases spanning the gap. CDR3 amino acids: CASSSPGTASSYNEQFF. CDR3 bases: TGTGCCAGCAGTTCCCCCGGGACTGCGAGCTCCTACAATGAGCAGTTCTTC.

The chain carries TRBV30 and TRBJ1-2; D gene ambiguous. The length of the CDR3 is 13 residues. CDR1 and CDR2 from the germline V gene are GTSNPN and SVGIG (reference sequence). V lost 0 bases and J 8 bases, leaving 13 bases between the germline ends. Written as DNA, the CDR3 is TGTGCCTGGAGTGTGAGTACGGCAGAAGGCTACACCTTC. Amino acids: CAWSVSTAEGYTF. The full variable domain, with the rest looked up from reference TRBV30 and TRBJ1-2, is SQTIHQWPATLVQPVGSPLSLECTVEGTSNPNLYWYRQAAGRGLQLLFYSVGIGQISSEVPQNLSASRPQDRQFILSSKKLLLSDSGFYLCAWSVSTAEGYTFGSGTRLTVV.

This clonotype was found a few times. The J gene is TRBJ2-7, the V gene TRBV20-1, with TRBD1 as a possible D gene (6 bases). V was cut by 3 bases and J by 0 bases, with 12 bases left in between. The CDR3 loop spans 14 amino acids. The V gene's germline CDR1 is DFQATT and CDR2 SNEGSKA (reference sequence). CDR3 DNA sequence: TGCAGTGCTAGGAACAGGGTCAGCTCCTACGAGCAGTACTTC. Protein product: CSARNRVSSYEQYF.

The V call is TRBV24-1, the J call TRBJ1-2, with TRBD1 identical over 8 bases. CDR1 and CDR2 (germline): KGHDR, SFDVKD. This CDR3 comprises 13 residues. V trimming: 3 bases; J trimming: 14 bases; junction bases outside the gene matches: 10. CDR3 residues: CATSDPGQGGETF. The CDR3 bases are TGTGCCACCAGTGATCCCGGACAGGGCGGGGAGACCTTC.

This clonotype was detected a few times. J is TRBJ1-5 and V is TRBV25-1, with D perhaps matching TRBD1 (5 bases). Germline CDR1 is MGHDK and CDR2 is SYGVNS. The CDR3 extends over 12 amino acids. V lost 8 bases to trimming and J lost 5 bases, with 10 bases between them. The CDR3 DNA reads TGTGCCAGCTCTTGGGGCTATCAGCCCCAGCATTTT. Translating gives CASSWGYQPQHF.

This chain uses TRBV6-2 or TRBV6-3 with TRBJ2-5; tentatively, D is TRBD1 (6 bases). Per germline, CDR1 MNHEY and CDR2 SVGEGT. CDR3 size: 15 residues. V lost 6 bases and J 9 bases, leaving 23 bases between the germline ends. CDR3 sequence reads: CASSIRPTGQDPQYF. CDR3 sequence (DNA): TGTGCCAGCAGCATCAGGCCGACAGGCCAGGATCCCCAGTACTTC.

This clonotype was counted a few times. V usage is TRBV28 and J usage is TRBJ1-2; no reliable D call. Trimming removed 3 bases at V and 8 bases at J, with 10 bases between. This CDR3 has 12 amino acids. Germline values: CDR1 MDHEN, CDR2 SYDVKM. The CDR3 reads CASSFGRQGYTF. In DNA form, the CDR3 reads TGTGCCAGCAGTTTCGGTCGCCAGGGCTACACCTTC.